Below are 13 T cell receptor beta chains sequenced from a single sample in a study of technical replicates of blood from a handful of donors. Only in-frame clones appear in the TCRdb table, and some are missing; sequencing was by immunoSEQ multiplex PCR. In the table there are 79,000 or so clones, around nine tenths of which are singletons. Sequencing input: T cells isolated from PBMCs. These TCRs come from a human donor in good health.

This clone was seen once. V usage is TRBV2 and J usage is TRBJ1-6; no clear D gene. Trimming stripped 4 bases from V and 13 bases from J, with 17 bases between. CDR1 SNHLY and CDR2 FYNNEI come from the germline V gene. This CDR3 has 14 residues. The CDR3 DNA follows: TGTGCCAGCAGTGTGTACCAACCCCCTATTCCCCTCCACTTT. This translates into CASSVYQPPIPLHF.

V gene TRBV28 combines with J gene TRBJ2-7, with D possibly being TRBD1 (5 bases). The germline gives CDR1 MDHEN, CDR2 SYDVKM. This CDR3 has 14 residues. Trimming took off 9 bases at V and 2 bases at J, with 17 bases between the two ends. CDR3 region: CARGPYTEPYEQYF. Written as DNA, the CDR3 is TGTGCCAGGGGGCCATACACAGAACCCTACGAGCAGTACTTC. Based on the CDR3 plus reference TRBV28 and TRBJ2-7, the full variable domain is DVKVTQSSRYLVKRTGEKVFLECVQDMDHENMFWYRQDPGLGLRLIYFSYDVKMKEKGDIPEGYSVSREKKERFSLILESASTNQTSMYLCARGPYTEPYEQYFGPGTRLTVT.

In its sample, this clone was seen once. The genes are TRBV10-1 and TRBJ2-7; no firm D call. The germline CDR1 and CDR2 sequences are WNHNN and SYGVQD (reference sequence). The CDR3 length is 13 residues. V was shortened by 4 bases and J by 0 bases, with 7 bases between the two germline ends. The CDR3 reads CASSGRYSYEQYF. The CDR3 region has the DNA TGCGCCAGCAGTGGGAGATACTCCTACGAGCAGTACTTC.

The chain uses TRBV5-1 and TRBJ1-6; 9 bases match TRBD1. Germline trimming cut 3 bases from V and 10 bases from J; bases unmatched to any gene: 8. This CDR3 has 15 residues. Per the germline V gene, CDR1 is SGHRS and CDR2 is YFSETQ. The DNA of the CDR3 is TGCGCCAGCAGCTCATGGGACAGGGAAGGATCACCCCTCCACTTT. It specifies CASSSWDREGSPLHF.

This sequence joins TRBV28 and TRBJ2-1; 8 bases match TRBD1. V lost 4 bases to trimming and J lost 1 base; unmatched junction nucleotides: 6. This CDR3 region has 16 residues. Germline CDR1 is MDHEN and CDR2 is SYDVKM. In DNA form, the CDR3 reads TGTGCCAGCAGTTCGCCAGGGGGCGCGTCCTACAATGAGCAGTTCTTC. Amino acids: CASSSPGGASYNEQFF.

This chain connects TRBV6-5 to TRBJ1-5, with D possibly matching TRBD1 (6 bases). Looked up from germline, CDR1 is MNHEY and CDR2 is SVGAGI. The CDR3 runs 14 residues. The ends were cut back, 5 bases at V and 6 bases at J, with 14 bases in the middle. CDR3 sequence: CASSPSGGGQPQHF. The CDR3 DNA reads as TGTGCCAGCAGTCCCTCGGGGGGCGGTCAGCCCCAGCATTTT.

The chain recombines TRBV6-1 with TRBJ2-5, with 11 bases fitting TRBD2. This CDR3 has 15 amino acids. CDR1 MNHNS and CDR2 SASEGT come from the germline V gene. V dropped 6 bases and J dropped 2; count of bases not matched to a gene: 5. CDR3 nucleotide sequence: TGTGCCAGCAGGTCCGGGACTAGCGGACAAGAGACCCAGTACTTC. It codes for CASRSGTSGQETQYF.

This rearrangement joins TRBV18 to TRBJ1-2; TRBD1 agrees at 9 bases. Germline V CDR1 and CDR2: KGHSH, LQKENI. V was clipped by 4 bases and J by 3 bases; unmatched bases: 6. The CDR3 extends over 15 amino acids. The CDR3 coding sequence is TGTGCCAGCTCACTAGGACAGGGGTCGCACTATGGCTACACCTTC. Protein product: CASSLGQGSHYGYTF.

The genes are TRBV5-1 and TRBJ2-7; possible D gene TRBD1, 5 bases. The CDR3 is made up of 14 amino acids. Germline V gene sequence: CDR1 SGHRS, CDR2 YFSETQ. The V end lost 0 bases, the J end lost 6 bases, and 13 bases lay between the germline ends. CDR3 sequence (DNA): TGCGCCAGCAGCTTGGTAGGGGCTATCGTCGAGCAGTACTTC. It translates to CASSLVGAIVEQYF.

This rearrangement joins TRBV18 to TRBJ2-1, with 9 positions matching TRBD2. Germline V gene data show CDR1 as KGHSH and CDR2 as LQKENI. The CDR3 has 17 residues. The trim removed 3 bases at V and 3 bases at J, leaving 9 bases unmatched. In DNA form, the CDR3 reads TGTGCCAGCTCACCGGCGGGAGGGCCCTCTCGCTACAATGAGCAGTTCTTC. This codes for CASSPAGGPSRYNEQFF.

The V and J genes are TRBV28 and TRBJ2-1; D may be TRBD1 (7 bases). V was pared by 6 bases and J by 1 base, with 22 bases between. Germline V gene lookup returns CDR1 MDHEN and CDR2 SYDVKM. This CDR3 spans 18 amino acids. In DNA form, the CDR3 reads TGTGCCAGCAGCAGGGACAGCCCAGACCGGGGGTCCTACAATGAGCAGTTCTTC. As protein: CASSRDSPDRGSYNEQFF.

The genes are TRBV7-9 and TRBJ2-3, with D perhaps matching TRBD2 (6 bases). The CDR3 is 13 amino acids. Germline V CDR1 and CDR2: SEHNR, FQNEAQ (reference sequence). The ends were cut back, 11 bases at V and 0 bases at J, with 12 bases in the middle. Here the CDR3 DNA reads TGTGCCGAAGGCGGGGTTAGCACAGATACGCAGTATTTT. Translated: CAEGGVSTDTQYF. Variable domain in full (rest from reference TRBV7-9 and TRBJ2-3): DTGVSQNPRHKITKRGQNVTFRCDPISEHNRLYWYRQTLGQGPEFLTYFQNEAQLEKSRLLSDRFSAERPKGSFSTLEIQRTEQGDSAMYLCAEGGVSTDTQYFGPGTRLTVL.

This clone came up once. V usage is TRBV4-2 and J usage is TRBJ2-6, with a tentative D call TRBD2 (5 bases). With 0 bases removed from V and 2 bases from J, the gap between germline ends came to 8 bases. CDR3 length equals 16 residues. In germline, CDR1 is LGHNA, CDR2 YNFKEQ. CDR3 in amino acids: CASSQDGGTGANVLTF. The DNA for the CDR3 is TGTGCCAGCAGCCAAGATGGAGGAACTGGGGCCAACGTCCTGACTTTC.